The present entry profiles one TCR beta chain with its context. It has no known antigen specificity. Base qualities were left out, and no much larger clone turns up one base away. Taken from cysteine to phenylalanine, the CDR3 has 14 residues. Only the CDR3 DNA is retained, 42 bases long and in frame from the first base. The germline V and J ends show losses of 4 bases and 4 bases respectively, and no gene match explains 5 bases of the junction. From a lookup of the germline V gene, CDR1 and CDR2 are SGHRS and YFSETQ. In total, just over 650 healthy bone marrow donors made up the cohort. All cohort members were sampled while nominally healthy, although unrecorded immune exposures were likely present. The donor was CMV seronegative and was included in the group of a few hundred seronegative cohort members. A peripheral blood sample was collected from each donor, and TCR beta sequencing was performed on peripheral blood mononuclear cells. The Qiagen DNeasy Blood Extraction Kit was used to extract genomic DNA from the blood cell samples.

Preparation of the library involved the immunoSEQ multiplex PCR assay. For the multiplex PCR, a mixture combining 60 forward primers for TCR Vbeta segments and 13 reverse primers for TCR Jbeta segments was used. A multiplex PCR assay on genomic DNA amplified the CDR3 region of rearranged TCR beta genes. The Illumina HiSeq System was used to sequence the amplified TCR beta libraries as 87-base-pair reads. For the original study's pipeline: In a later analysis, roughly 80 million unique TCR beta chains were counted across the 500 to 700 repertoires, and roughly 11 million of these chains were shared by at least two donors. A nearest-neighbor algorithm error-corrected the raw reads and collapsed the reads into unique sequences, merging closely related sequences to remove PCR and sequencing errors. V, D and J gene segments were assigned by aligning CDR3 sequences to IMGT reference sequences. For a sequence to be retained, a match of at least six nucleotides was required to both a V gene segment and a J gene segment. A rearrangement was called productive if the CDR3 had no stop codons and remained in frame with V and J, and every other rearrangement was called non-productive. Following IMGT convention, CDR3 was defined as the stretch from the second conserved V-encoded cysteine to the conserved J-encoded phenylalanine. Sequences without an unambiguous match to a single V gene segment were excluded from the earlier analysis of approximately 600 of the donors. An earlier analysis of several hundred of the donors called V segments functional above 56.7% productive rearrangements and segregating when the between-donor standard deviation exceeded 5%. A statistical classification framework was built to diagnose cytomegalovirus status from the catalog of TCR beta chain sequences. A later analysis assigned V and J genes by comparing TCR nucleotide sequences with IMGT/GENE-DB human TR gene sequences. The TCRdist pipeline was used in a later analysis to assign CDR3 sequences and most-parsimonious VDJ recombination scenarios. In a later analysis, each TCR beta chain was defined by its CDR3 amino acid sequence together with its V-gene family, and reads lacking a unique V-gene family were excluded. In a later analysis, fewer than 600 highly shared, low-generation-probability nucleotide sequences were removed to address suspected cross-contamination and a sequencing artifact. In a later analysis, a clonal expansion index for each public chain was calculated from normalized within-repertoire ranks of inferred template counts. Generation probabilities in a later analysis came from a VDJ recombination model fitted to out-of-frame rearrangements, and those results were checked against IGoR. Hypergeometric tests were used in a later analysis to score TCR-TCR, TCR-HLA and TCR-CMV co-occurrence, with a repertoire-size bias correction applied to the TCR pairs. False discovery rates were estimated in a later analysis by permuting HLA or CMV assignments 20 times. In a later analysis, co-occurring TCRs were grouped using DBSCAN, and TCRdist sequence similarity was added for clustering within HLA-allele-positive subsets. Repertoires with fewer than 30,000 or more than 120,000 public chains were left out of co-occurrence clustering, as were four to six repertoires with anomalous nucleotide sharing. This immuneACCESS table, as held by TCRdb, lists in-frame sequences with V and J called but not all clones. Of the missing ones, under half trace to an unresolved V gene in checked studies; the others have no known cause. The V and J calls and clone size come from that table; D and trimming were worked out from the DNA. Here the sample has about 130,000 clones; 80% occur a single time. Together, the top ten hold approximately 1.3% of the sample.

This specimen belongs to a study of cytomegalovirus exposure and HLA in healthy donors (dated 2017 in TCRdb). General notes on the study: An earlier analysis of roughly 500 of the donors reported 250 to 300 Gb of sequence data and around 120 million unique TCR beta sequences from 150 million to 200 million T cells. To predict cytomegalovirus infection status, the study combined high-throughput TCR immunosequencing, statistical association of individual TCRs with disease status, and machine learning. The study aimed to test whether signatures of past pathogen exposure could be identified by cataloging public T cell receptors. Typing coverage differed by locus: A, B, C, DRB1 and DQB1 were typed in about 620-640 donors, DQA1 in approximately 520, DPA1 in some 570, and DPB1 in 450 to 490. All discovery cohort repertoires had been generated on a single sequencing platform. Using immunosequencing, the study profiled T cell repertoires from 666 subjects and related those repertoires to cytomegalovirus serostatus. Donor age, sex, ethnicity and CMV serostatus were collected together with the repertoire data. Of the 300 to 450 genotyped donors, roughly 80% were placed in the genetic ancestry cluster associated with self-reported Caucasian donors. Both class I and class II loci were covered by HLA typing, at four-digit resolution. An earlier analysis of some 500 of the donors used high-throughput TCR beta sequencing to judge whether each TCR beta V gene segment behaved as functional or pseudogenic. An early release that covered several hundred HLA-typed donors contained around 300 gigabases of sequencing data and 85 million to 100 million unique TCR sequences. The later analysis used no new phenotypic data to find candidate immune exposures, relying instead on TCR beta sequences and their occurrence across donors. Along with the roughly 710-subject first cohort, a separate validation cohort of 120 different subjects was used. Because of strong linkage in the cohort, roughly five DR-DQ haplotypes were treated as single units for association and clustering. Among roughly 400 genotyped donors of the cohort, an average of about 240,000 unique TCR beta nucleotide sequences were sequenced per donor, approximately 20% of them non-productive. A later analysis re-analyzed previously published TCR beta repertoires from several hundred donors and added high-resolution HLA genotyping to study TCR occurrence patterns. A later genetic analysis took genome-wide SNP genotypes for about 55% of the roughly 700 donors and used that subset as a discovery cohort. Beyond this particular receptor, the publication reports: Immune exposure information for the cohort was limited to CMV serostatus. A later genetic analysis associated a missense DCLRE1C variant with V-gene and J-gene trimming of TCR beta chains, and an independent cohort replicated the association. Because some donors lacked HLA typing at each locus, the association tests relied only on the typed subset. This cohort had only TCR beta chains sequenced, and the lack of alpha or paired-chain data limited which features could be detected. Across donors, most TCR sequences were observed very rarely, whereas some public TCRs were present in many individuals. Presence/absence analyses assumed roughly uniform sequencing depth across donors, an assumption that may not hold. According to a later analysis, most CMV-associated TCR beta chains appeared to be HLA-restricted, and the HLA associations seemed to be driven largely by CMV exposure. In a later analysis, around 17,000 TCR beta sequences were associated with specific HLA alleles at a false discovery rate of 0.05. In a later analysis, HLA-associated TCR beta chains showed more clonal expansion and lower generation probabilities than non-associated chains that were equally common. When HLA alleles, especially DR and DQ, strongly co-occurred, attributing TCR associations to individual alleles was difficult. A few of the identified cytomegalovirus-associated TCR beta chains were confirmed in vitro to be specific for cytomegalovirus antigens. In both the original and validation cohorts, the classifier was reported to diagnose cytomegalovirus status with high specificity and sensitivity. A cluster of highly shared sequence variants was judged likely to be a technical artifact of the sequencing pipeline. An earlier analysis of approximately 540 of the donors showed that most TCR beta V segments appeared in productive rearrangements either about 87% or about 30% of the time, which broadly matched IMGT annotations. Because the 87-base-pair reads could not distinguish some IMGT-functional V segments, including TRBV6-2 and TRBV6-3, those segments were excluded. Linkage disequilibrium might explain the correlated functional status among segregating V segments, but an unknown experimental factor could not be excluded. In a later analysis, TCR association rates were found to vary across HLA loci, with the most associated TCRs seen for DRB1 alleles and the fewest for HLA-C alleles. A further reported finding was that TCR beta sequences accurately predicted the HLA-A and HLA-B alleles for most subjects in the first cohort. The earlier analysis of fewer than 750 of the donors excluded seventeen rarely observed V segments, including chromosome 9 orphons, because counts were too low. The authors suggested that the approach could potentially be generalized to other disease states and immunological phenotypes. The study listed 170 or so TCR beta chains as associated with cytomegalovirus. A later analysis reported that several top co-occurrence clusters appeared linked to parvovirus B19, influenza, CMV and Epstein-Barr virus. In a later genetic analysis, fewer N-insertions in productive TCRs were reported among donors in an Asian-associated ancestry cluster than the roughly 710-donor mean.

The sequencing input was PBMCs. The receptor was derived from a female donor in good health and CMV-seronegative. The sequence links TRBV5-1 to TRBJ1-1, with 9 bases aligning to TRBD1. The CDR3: CASSGTGQVTEAFF. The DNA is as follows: TGCGCCAGCAGCGGGACAGGGCAGGTCACTGAAGCTTTCTTT.